The 2 T cell receptor beta chains presented below share a single source sample, sequenced in a study of shared T cell receptors in the human thymus. TCRdb's copy holds only in-frame clones and misses some; the assay was immunoSEQ multiplex PCR. The sample holds hundreds of thousands of clones; 80% to 90% are singletons and the top ten take roughly 0.0089%. Separately, the same data were catalogued under a study of human thymus T cells.

Sequencing used thymocytes. Every receptor here comes from a boy under two years old with a congenital heart defect.

In its sample, this clone was seen once. The genes are TRBV28 and TRBJ2-7, with TRBD1 matching 10 bases. Per the germline V gene, CDR1 is MDHEN and CDR2 is SYDVKM. The CDR3 extends over 15 amino acids. J was trimmed by 4 bases and V by 5 bases; bases with no gene match: 8. The CDR3 here is CASSPLTGGGYEQYF. DNA of the CDR3: TGTGCCAGCAGTCCACTGACAGGGGGCGGTTACGAGCAGTACTTC.

V and J are TRBV4-3 and TRBJ2-6; 7 bases fit TRBD1. V lost 0 bases and J lost 2; bases outside the gene matches: 13. This CDR3 is built from 20 residues. In germline, CDR1 is LGHNA, CDR2 YSLEER. This CDR3 is CASSQDPRNRGLAGANVLTF. CDR3 sequence (DNA): TGCGCCAGCAGCCAAGATCCGAGAAACAGGGGATTGGCTGGGGCCAACGTCCTGACTTTC.